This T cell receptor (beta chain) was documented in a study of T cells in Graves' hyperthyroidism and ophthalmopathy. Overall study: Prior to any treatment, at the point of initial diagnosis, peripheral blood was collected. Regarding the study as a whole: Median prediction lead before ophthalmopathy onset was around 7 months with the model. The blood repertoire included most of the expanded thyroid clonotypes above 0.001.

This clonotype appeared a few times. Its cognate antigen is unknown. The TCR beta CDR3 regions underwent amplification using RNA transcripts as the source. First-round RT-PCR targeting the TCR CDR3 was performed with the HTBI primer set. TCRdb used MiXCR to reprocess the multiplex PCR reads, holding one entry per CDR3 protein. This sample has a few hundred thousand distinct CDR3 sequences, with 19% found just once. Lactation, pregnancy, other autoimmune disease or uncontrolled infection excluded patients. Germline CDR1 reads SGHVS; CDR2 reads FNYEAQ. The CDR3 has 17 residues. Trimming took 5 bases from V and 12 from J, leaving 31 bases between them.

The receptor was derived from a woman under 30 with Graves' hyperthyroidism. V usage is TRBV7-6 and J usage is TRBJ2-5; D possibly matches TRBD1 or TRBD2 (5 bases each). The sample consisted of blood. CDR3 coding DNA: TGTGCCAGCAGCCCACTATCCCCGGGACCGTTTGGGTTATTGGAGTACTTC. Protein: CASSPLSPGPFGLLEYF.